The 14 T cell receptor beta chains given below trace back to one sample, sequenced in a study of T cell repertoires in cytomegalovirus infection. TCRdb used MiXCR to reprocess the reads, holding one entry per CDR3 protein. The sample yields under 300,000 distinct CDR3 sequences, around 12% seen once. The sample comprised PBMCs. Source of these receptors: a human donor in good health (CMV status not recorded). Some clones in this sample may be carry-over from other donors' samples.

This rearrangement joins TRBV2 to TRBJ2-1, with TRBD2 matching over 7 bases. V trimming: 7 bases; J trimming: 10 bases; junction bases outside the gene matches: 7. CDR3 size: 12 residues. Germline V CDR1 and CDR2: SNHLY, FYNNEI. DNA of the CDR3: TGTGCCAGCACCGGGACTATAGAGGAGCAGTTCTTC. Translation gives CASTGTIEEQFF.

V usage is TRBV5-1 and J usage is TRBJ1-5, with TRBD1 identical over 10 bases. This CDR3 is 18 amino acids long. The germline gives CDR1 SGHRS, CDR2 YFSETQ. V was pared by 3 bases and J by 5 bases, with 14 bases of the junction left unmatched. This chain's CDR3 is CASSSGLSDRGDDQPQHF. The CDR3 nucleotides are TGCGCCAGCAGCTCAGGACTATCGGACAGGGGGGACGATCAGCCCCAGCATTTT. The full variable domain, with the rest looked up from reference TRBV5-1 and TRBJ1-5, is KAGVTQTPRYLIKTRGQQVTLSCSPISGHRSVSWYQQTPGQGLQFLFEYFSETQRNKGNFPGRFSGRQFSNSRSEMNVSTLELGDSALYLCASSSGLSDRGDDQPQHFGDGTRLSIL.

This clonotype has ten or more counts. The chain joins TRBV7-2 to TRBJ2-1; D perhaps matches TRBD2 (5 bases). Germline CDR1 is SGHTA and CDR2 is FQGNSA. This CDR3 region has 14 residues. Trimming removed 5 bases at V and 8 bases at J, with 16 bases between. The CDR3 reads CASSPHRGSHEQFF. In DNA form, the CDR3 reads TGTGCCAGCAGCCCCCACCGTGGGAGCCATGAGCAGTTCTTC.

The table lists this clonotype with many counts. CDR3: CASSLDVGDEQFF. The CDR3 DNA reads TGTGCCAGCAGCTTAGACGTCGGTGATGAGCAGTTCTTC. The rearrangement links TRBV7-8 to TRBJ2-1; D ambiguous. Germline lookup yields CDR1 SGHVS and CDR2 FQNEAQ. Trimming cost V 1 base and J 8 bases, with 9 bases left between them. CDR3 length equals 13 residues.

This clonotype showed up many times. The chain couples TRBV11-3 to TRBJ2-1; 7 nucleotides match TRBD2. The CDR3 is made up of 13 amino acids. V shed 2 bases and J 9 bases; nucleotides not matched to a gene: 4. Germline V gene lookup returns CDR1 SGHNT and CDR2 YENEEA. The CDR3 nucleotides read TGTGCCAGCAGCTTAAGAGGGAGGGGTGAGCAGTTCTTC. Protein sequence: CASSLRGRGEQFF.

This clonotype was seen repeatedly, ten times or more. DNA of the CDR3: TGTGCCAGCAGCTCCCGGACAGGGCCCACCGGGGAGCTGTTTTTT. This translates into CASSSRTGPTGELFF. The chain has TRBV7-2 and TRBJ2-2, with TRBD1 matching over 8 bases. V was pared by 4 bases and J by 4 bases, with 5 bases of the junction left unmatched. The CDR3 is 15 residues long. Per germline, CDR1 SGHTA and CDR2 FQGNSA. The variable domain in full, completed from reference TRBV7-2 and TRBJ2-2, reads GAGVSQSPSNKVTEKGKDVELRCDPISGHTALYWYRQSLGQGLEFLIYFQGNSAPDKSGLPSDRFSAERTGGSVSTLTIQRTQQEDSAVYLCASSSRTGPTGELFFGEGSRLTVL.

The chain joins TRBV6-1 to TRBJ1-2, with TRBD1 matching 11 bases. The CDR3 is 14 residues long. The germline V gene encodes CDR1 MNHNS and CDR2 SASEGT. The junction had 7 bases not matched to a gene; V was cut back by 6 bases and J by 7 bases. CDR3 residues: CASSPDRGRGGYTF. CDR3 DNA: TGTGCCAGCAGCCCGGACAGGGGGCGGGGTGGCTACACCTTC.

The table lists this clonotype with many counts. The rearrangement uses TRBV7-2 and TRBJ2-3; D is unclear. V dropped 5 bases and J dropped 8 bases, with 14 bases sitting between them. Germline CDR1 reads SGHTA; CDR2 reads FQGNSA. The CDR3 has 13 amino acids. Written as DNA, the CDR3 is TGTGCCAGCAGCCCCAGCCCCGGCCCTACGCAGTATTTT. This sequence encodes CASSPSPGPTQYF. Combining the CDR3 with reference TRBV7-2 and TRBJ2-3 gives the whole variable domain GAGVSQSPSNKVTEKGKDVELRCDPISGHTALYWYRQSLGQGLEFLIYFQGNSAPDKSGLPSDRFSAERTGGSVSTLTIQRTQQEDSAVYLCASSPSPGPTQYFGPGTRLTVL.

In its sample, this clonotype was seen many times. V and J are TRBV27 and TRBJ2-2, with TRBD2 identical over 12 bases. Germline lookup yields CDR1 MNHEY and CDR2 SMNVEV (reference sequence). CDR3 length equals 15 residues. The trim removed 4 bases at V and 7 bases at J, leaving 4 bases unmatched. The CDR3 region is CASSSTSGRNGELFF. In DNA form, the CDR3 reads TGTGCCAGCAGTTCCACTAGCGGGAGGAACGGGGAGCTGTTTTTT.

This chain joins TRBV5-1 and TRBJ1-5; D is undetermined. CDR3 length: 15 amino acids. V shed 0 bases and J shed 2 bases, with 9 bases lying between them. The germline CDR1 and CDR2 sequences are SGHRS and YFSETQ. As DNA, the CDR3 is TGCGCCAGCAGCTTGGAGGGCAGCCGCAATCAGCCCCAGCATTTT. Protein: CASSLEGSRNQPQHF.

The chain combines TRBV20-1 with TRBJ2-7, with D tentatively TRBD2 (6 bases). V lost 5 bases, J lost 1 base, and 15 bases lay in between. The CDR3 consists of 14 residues. Germline lookup yields CDR1 DFQATT and CDR2 SNEGSKA (reference sequence). This chain's CDR3 is CSAQGAGRSYEQYF. CDR3 bases: TGCAGTGCTCAAGGCGCGGGGCGATCCTACGAGCAGTACTTC.

Many counts were recorded for this clonotype. The rearrangement uses TRBV6-1 and TRBJ1-1; 9 bases line up with TRBD1. Germline-derived CDR1 and CDR2 are MNHNS and SASEGT. Unmatched junction bases numbered 7, after V lost 6 bases and J lost 11 bases. This CDR3 is 12 amino acids long. CDR3 sequence (DNA): TGTGCCAGCAGACAGGGGGCGCGGGACGCTTTCTTT. Translation: CASRQGARDAFF.

This clonotype was recorded many times. V is TRBV7-2 and J is TRBJ1-2; 9 positions match TRBD1. The germline V gene has CDR1 SGHTA and CDR2 FQGNSA. Trimming took 4 bases from V and 5 from J; bases not matched to a gene: 8. This CDR3 contains 15 residues. Here the CDR3 reads CASSSRTGDTYGYTF. The CDR3 nucleotides read TGTGCCAGCAGCTCACGGACAGGGGACACATATGGCTACACCTTC.

This clonotype has ten or more counts. This chain uses TRBV7-2 with TRBJ2-5, with a weak D call TRBD2 (6 bases). The CDR3 is 16 residues long. Germline V gene data show CDR1 as SGHTA and CDR2 as FQGNSA. The ends were cut back, 1 base at V and 9 bases at J, with 21 bases in the middle. The CDR3 loop is CASSLGGVADGAPQYF. The CDR3 nucleotides read TGTGCCAGCAGCTTAGGGGGGGTAGCGGATGGGGCGCCCCAGTACTTC.